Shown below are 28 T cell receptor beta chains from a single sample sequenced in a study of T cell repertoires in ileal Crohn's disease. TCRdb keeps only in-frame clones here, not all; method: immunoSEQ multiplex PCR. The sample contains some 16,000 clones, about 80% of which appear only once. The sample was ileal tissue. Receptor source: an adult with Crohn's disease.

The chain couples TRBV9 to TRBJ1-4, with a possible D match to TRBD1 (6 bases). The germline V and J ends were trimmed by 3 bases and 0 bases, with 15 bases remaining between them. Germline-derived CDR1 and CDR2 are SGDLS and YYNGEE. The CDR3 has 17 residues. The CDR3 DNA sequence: TGTGCCAGCAGCGCGAACAGGGCCGATGCAACTAATGAAAAACTGTTTTTT. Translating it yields CASSANRADATNEKLFF.

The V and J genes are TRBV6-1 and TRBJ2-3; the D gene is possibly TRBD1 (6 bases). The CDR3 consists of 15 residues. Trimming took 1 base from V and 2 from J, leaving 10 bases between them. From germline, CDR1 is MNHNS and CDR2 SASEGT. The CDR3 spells CASSEGDKATDTQYF. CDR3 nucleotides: TGTGCCAGCAGTGAAGGGGACAAAGCCACAGATACGCAGTATTTT.

The CDR3 DNA reads as TGTGCCAGCTCACCGACAGGGGAAAATCAGCCCCAGCATTTT. It specifies CASSPTGENQPQHF. This sequence joins TRBV18 and TRBJ1-5; 8 bases align to TRBD1. The CDR3 loop spans 14 amino acids. Germline V gene lookup returns CDR1 KGHSH and CDR2 LQKENI. V shed 3 bases, J shed 4 bases, and the junction held 2 bases outside the gene matches.

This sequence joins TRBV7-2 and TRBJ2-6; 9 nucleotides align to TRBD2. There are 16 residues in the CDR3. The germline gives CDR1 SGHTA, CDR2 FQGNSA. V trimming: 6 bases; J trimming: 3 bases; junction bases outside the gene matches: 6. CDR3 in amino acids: CASRGSGGLGANVLTF. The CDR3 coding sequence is TGTGCCAGCAGGGGAAGCGGGGGGCTTGGGGCCAACGTCCTGACTTTC.

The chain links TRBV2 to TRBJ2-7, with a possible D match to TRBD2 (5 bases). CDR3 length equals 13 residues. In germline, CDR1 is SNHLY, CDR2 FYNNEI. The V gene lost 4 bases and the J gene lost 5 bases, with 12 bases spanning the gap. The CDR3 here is CASSVLAQDEQYV. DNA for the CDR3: TGTGCCAGCAGTGTCCTAGCACAAGACGAGCAGTACGTC.

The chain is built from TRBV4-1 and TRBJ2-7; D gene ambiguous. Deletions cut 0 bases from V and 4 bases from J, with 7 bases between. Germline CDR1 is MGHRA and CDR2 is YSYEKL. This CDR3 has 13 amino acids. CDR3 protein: CASSQEPQYEQYF. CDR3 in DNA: TGCGCCAGCAGCCAAGAACCACAGTACGAGCAGTACTTC.

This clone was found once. The CDR3 is CASSASDRVYTEAFF. As DNA, the CDR3 is TGTGCCAGCAGCGCGTCGGACAGGGTTTACACTGAAGCTTTCTTT. The chain uses TRBV7-9 and TRBJ1-1; 8 bases match TRBD1. The CDR3 runs 15 residues. Unmatched junction bases numbered 8, after V lost 5 bases and J lost 3 bases. Per germline, CDR1 SEHNR and CDR2 FQNEAQ (reference sequence). The complete variable domain, with remaining parts taken from reference TRBV7-9 and TRBJ1-1, reads DTGVSQNPRHKITKRGQNVTFRCDPISEHNRLYWYRQTLGQGPEFLTYFQNEAQLEKSRLLSDRFSAERPKGSFSTLEIQRTEQGDSAMYLCASSASDRVYTEAFFGQGTRLTVV.

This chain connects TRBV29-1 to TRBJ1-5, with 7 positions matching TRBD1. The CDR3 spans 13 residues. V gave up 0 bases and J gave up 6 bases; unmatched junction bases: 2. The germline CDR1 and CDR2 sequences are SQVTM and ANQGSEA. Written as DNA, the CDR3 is TGCAGCGTTGAAGAGGCAGGGGGTCAGCCCCAGCATTTT. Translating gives CSVEEAGGQPQHF.

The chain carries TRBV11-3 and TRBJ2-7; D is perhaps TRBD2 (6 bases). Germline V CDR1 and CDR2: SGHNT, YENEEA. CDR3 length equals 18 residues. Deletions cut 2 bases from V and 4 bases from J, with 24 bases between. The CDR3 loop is CASSLRRGDSKGQYEQYV. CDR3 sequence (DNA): TGTGCCAGCAGCTTAAGGCGAGGGGACTCAAAGGGTCAATACGAGCAGTACGTC.

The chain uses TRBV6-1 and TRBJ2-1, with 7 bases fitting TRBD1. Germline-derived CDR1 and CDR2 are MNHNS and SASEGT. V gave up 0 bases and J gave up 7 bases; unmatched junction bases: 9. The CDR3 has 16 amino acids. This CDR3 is CASSEAWVGQTNEQFF. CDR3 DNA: TGTGCCAGCAGTGAAGCGTGGGTGGGACAGACAAATGAGCAGTTCTTC.

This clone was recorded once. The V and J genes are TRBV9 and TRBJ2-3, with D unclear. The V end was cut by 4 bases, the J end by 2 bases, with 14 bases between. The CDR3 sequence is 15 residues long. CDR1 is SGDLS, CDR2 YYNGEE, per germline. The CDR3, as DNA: TGTGCCAGCAGCCCCGTTGGGCCACCCACAGATACGCAGTATTTT. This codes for CASSPVGPPTDTQYF.

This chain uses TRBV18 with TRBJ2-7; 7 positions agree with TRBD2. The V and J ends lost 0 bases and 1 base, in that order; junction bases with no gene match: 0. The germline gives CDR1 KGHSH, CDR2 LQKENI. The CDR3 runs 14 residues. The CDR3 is CASSPPSGSYEQYF. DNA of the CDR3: TGTGCCAGCTCACCACCTAGCGGGTCCTACGAGCAGTACTTC.

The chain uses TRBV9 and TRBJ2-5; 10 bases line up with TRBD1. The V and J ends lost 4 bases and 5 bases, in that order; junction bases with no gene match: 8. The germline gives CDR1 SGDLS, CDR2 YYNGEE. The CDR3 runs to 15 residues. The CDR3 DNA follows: TGTGCCAGCAGCCCTCGGACAGGGGGTTTCGAGACCCAGTACTTC. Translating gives CASSPRTGGFETQYF.

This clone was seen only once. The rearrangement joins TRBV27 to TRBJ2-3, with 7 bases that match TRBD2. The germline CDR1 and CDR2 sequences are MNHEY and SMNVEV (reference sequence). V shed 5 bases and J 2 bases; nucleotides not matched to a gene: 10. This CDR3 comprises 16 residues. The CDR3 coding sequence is TGTGCCAGCAGTCCGGTGGGAGGGGAGGTCACAGATACGCAGTATTTT. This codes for CASSPVGGEVTDTQYF.

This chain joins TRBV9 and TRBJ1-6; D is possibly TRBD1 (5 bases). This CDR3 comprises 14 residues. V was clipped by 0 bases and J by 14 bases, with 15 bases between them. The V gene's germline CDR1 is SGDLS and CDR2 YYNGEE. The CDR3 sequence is CASSVVGGPGALHF. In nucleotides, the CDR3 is TGTGCCAGCAGCGTAGTGGGGGGACCTGGTGCCCTCCACTTT.

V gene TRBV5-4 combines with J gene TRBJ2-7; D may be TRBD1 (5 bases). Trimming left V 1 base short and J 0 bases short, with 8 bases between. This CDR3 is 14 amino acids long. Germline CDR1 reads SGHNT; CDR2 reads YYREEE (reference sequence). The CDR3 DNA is TGTGCCAGCAGCTTGTATCAGGGCTCCTACGAGCAGTACGTC. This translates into CASSLYQGSYEQYV.

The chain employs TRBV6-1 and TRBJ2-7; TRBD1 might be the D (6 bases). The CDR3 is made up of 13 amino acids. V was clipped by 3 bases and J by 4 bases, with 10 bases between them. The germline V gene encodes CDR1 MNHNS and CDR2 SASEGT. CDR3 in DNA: TGTGCCAGCAGTGAGCAACAGGGATACGAGCAGTACGTC. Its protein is CASSEQQGYEQYV.

The CDR3 DNA reads TGTGCCAGCAGGGGCGGGAGGGCCTTGGGGTCCTACAATGAGCAGTTCTTC. It specifies CASRGGRALGSYNEQFF. This rearrangement joins TRBV27 to TRBJ2-1; 9 nucleotides agree with TRBD2. CDR1 and CDR2 (germline): MNHEY, SMNVEV (reference sequence). CDR3 length: 17 amino acids. Germline trimming cut 6 bases from V and 1 base from J; bases unmatched to any gene: 10.

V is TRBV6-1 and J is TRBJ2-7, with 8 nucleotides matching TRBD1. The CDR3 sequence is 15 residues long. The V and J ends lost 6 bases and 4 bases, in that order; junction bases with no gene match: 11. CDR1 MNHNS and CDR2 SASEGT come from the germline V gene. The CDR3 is CASRKSGQARYEQYV. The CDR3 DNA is TGTGCCAGCAGGAAATCGGGACAGGCAAGGTACGAGCAGTACGTC.

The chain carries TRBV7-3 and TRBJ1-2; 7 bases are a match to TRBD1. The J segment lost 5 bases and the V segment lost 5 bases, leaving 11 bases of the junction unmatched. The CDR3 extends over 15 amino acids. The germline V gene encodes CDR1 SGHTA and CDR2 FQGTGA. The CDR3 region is CASSLDRDSIYGYTF. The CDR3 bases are TGTGCCAGCAGCCTCGACAGGGACTCTATATATGGCTACACCTTC. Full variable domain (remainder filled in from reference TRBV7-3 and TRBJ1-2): GAGVSQTPSNKVTEKGKYVELRCDPISGHTALYWYRQSLGQGPEFLIYFQGTGAADDSGLPNDRFFAVRPEGSVSTLKIQRTERGDSAVYLCASSLDRDSIYGYTFGSGTRLTVV.

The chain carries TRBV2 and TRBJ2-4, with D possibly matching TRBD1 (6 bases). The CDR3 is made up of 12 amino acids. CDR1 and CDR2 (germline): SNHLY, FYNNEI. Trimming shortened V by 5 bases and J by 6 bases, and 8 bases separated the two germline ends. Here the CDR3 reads CASSWTVNIQYF. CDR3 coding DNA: TGTGCCAGCAGTTGGACAGTAAACATTCAGTACTTC.

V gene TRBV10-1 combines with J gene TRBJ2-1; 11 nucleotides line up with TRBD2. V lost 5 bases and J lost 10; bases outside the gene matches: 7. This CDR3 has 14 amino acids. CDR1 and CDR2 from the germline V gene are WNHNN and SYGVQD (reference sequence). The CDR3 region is CASSLLAGDGEQFF. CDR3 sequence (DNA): TGCGCCAGCAGTCTACTAGCGGGGGACGGGGAGCAGTTCTTC.

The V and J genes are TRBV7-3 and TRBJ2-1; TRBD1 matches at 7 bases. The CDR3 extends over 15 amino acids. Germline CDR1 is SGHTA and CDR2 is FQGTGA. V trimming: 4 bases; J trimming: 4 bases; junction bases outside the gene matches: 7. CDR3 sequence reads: CASSYDWTGYNEQFF. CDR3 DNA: TGTGCCAGCAGCTACGACTGGACAGGTTACAATGAGCAGTTCTTC.

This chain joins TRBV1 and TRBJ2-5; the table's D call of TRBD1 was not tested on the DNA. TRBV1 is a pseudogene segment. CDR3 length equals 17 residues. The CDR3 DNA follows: TGCACCAGCAGCCAAGAGAATTTAGGGGGCCCCCCAGGGACCCAGTACTTC. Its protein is CTSSQENLGGPPGTQYF.

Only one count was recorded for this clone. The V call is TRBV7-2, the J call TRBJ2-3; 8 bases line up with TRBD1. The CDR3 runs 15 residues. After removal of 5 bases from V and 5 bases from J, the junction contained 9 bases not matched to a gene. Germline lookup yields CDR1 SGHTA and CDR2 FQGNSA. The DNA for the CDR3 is TGTGCCAGCAGCCCGCAACAGGGGACAGGAGATACGCAGTATTTT. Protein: CASSPQQGTGDTQYF.

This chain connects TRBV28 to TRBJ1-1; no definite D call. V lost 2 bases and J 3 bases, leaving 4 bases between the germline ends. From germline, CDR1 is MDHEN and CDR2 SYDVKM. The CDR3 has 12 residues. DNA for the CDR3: TGTGCCAGCAGTTTAGGCTACACTGAAGCTTTCTTT. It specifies CASSLGYTEAFF.

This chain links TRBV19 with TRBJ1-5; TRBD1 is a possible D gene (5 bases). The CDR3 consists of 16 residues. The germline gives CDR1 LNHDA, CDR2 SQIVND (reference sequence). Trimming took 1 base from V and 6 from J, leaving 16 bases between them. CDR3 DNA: TGTGCCAGTAGTATAGGAGGCGGTCAGGGTAGTCAGCCCCAGCATTTT. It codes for CASSIGGGQGSQPQHF.

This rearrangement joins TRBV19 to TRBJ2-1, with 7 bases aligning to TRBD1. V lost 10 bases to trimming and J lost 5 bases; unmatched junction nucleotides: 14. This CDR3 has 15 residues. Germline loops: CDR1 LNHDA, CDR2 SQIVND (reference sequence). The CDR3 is CATSERTGGHNEQFF. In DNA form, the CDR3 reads TGTGCCACCTCCGAGCGGACAGGCGGTCACAATGAGCAGTTCTTC. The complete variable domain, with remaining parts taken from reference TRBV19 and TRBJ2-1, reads DGGITQSPKYLFRKEGQNVTLSCEQNLNHDAMYWYRQDPGQGLRLIYYSQIVNDFQKGDIAEGYSVSREKKESFPLTVTSAQKNPTAFYLCATSERTGGHNEQFFGPGTRLTVL.